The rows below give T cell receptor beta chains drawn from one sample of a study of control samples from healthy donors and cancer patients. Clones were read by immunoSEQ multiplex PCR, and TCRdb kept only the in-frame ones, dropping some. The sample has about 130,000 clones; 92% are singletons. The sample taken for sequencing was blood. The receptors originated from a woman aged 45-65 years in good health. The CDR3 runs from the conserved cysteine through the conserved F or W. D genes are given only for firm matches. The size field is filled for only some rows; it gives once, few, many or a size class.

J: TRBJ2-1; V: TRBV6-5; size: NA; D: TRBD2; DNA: TGTGCCAGCGGACTAGCAAGGGACAATGAGCAGTTCTTC; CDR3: CASGLARDNEQFF
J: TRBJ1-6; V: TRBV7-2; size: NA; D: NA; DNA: TGTGCCAGCAGCAAGACAGGCTCCCAGAGCTCCTATAATTCACCCCTCCACTTT; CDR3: CASSKTGSQSSYNSPLHF
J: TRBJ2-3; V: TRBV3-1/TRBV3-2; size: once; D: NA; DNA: TGTGCCAGCAGCCAAGATGAGACGGGAGCAGGCGGCACAGATACGCAGTATTTT; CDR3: CASSQDETGAGGTDTQYF
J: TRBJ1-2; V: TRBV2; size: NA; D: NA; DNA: TGTGCCAGCAGTGCGGACAGCCTCTATGGCTACACCTTC; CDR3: CASSADSLYGYTF
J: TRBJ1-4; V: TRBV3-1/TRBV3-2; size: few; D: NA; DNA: TGTGCCAGCAGCCAAGGAATGCACAGGGTAGGGGAAAAACTGTTTTTT; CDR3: CASSQGMHRVGEKLFF
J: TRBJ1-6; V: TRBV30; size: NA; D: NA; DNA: TGTGCCTGGACAGTCAGCTCCTATAATTCACCCCTCCACTTT; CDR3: CAWTVSSYNSPLHF
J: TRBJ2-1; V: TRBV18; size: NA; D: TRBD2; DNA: TGTGCCAGCTCAAAACGGACTAGCGGGGGGAGCTCCTACAATGAGCAGTTCTTC; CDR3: CASSKRTSGGSSYNEQFF
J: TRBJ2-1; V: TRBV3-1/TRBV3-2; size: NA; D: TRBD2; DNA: TGTGCCAGCAGCCTCAGGAGCGGGAGAACGAACAATGAGCAGTTCTTC; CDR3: CASSLRSGRTNNEQFF
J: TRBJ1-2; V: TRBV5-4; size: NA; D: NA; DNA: TGTGCCAGCAGCCTGGCTGGGATGCAGGGCTACACCTTC; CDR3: CASSLAGMQGYTF
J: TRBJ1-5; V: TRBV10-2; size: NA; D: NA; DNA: TGCGCCAGCAGTGAGTTTCCGAATCAGCCCCAGCATTTT; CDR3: CASSEFPNQPQHF
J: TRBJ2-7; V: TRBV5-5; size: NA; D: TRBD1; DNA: TGTGCCAGCAGCTTCCGGACAGGGTCGATAAACGAGCAGTACTTC; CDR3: CASSFRTGSINEQYF
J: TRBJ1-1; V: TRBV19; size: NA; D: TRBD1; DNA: TGTGCCAGTAAAACCGGAGGGACAGGGATGAACACTGAAGCTTTCTTT; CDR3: CASKTGGTGMNTEAFF
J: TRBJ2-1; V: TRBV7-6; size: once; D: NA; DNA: TGTGCCAGCAGCTTTGGGGTGGGGGGGCAGGCTGAGCAGTTCTTC; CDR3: CASSFGVGGQAEQFF
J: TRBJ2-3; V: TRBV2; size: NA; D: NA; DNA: TGTGCCAGTCGGACCTGGGATACGCAGTATTTT; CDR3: CASRTWDTQYF
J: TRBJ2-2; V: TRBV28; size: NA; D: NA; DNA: TGTGCCAGCAGTTTACCGCGGGCGAACACCGGGGAGCTGTTTTTT; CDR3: CASSLPRANTGELFF
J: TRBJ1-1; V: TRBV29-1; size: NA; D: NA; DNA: TGCAGCGTTGGTCCAGGAGAAGCTTTCTTT; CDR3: CSVGPGEAFF
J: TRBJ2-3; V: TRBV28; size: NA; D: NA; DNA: TGTGCCAGCAGCGGCTTCACAGATACGCAGTATTTT; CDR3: CASSGFTDTQYF
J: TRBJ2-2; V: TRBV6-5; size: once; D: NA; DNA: TGTGCCAGCAGATCGACAGGTTACGGCACCGGGGAGCTGTTTTTT; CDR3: CASRSTGYGTGELFF
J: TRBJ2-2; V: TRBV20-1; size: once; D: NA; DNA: TGCAGTGTTATGGGCTTCGGGGAGCTGTTTTTT; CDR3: CSVMGFGELFF
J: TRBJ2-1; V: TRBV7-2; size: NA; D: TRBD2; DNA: TGTGCCAGCAGCTCCCGTTGGAGGACTAGCGGGAGGGCGTACAATGAGCAGTTCTTC; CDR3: CASSSRWRTSGRAYNEQFF
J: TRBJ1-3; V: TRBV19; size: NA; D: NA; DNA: TGTGCCAGTAGTCCCCGGTCGCGCTCTGGAAACACCATATATTTT; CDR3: CASSPRSRSGNTIYF
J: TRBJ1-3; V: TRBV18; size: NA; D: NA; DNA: TGTGCCAGCTCACCAGTGAAAAGCTCTGGAAACACCATATATTTT; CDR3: CASSPVKSSGNTIYF
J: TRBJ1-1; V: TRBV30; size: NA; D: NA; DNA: TGTGCCTGGAGTGTACCGGGGGGGAACACTGAAGCTTTCTTT; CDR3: CAWSVPGGNTEAFF
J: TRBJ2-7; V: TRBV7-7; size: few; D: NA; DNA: TGTGCTAGCAGCGCCAATGGCTACGAGCAGTACTTC; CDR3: CASSANGYEQYF
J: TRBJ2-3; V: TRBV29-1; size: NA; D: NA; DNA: TGCAGCGTTGGCGGAAATACAGATACGCAGTATTTT; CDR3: CSVGGNTDTQYF
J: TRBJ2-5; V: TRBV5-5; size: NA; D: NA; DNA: TGTGCCAGCAGCCGCAACTACCAAGAGACCCAGTACTTC; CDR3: CASSRNYQETQYF
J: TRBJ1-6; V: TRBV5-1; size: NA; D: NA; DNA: TGCGCCAGCAGGGGGGGCAGGGACGAAAATTCACCCCTCCACTTT; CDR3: CASRGGRDENSPLHF
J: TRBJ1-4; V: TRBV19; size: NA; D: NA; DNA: TGTGCCAGTAGTATGGGACTGAAGACCCGAGCAACTAATGAAAAACTGTTTTTT; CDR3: CASSMGLKTRATNEKLFF
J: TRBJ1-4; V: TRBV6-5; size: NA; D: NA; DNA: TGTGCCAGCGGGACGGAGAATGAAAAACTGTTTTTT; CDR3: CASGTENEKLFF
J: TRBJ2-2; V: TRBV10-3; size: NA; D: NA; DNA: TGTGCCACCGCTCAAATGGTCAGCGGGGAGCTGTTTTTT; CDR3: CATAQMVSGELFF
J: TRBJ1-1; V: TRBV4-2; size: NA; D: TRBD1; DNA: TGTGCCAGCAGCCCCTTGGGACAGGCTAAGAACACTGAAGCTTTCTTT; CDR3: CASSPLGQAKNTEAFF
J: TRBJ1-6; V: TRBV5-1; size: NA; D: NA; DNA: TGCGCCAGCAGCCAGGACAGCTCGTATTCACCCCTCCACTTT; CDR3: CASSQDSSYSPLHF
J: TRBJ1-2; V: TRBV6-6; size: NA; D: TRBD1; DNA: TGTGCCAGCAGACCTGGGACAGGGAGTGTTGGCTACACCTTC; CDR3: CASRPGTGSVGYTF
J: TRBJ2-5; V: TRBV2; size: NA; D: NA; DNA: TGTGCCAGCAGGGGAGGACAGCAAGAGACCCAGTACTTC; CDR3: CASRGGQQETQYF
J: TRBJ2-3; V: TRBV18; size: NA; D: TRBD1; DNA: TGTGCCAGCTCGCTACAGGGGAGCACAGATACGCAGTATTTT; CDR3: CASSLQGSTDTQYF
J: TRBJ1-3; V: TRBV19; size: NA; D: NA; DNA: TGTGCCAGCGGGGAGTCTGGAAACACCATATATTTT; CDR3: CASGESGNTIYF
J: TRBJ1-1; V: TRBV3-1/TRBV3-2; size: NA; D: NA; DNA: TGTGCCAGCAGCCGCAGGGGTCCGGACACTGAAGCTTTCTTT; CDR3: CASSRRGPDTEAFF
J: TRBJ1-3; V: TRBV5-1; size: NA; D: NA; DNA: TGCGCCAGCAGCCCCCTCGGGGGCGCACACACCATATATTTT; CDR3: CASSPLGGAHTIYF
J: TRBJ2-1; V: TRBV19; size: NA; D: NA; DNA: TGTGCCAGTAGTATCGCGGGGTCCGGGCAGTTCTTC; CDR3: CASSIAGSGQFF
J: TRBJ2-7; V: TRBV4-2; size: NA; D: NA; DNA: TGTGCCAGCAGCCAATCTCGGGATGGCGGGACGGGGACTTTTTACGAGCAGTACTTC; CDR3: CASSQSRDGGTGTFYEQYF
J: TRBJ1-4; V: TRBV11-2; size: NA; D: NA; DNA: TGTGCCGGCAGCCAGGGACGTCTGACTGAAAAACTGTTTTTT; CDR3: CAGSQGRLTEKLFF
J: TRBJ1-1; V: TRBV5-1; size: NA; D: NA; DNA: TGCGCCAGCAGCTTGGACCAGACCAACACTGAAGCTTTCTTT; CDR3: CASSLDQTNTEAFF
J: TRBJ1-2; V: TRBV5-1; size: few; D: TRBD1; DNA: TGCGCCAGCAGCTCGACAGGGGACTATGGCTACACCTTC; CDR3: CASSSTGDYGYTF
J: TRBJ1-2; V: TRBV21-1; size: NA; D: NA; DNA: TGTGCCACCCTTAGTTCGGGGGGCGATTTCCACTATGGCTACACCTTC; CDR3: CATLSSGGDFHYGYTF
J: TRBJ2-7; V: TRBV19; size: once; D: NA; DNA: TGTGCCACCAAGACAGCCTCCTACGAGCAGTACTTC; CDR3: CATKTASYEQYF
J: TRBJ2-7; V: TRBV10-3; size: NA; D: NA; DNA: TGTGCCATCAGTGAGTCGAGTCAGAACTACGAGCAGTACTTC; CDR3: CAISESSQNYEQYF